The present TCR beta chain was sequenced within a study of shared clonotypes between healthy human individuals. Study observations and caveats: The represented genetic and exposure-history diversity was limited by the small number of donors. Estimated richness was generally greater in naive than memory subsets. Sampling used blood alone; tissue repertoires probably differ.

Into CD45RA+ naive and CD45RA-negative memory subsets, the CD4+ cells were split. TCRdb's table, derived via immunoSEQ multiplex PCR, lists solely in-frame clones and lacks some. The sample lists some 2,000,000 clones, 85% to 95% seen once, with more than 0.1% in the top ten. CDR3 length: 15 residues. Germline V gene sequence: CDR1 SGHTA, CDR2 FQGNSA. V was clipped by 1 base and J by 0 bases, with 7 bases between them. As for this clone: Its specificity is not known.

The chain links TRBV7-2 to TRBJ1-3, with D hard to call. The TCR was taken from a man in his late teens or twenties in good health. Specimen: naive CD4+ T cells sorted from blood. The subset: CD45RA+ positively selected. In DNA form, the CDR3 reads TGTGCCAGCAGCTTAGAGAGCAGCTCTGGAAACACCATATATTTT. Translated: CASSLESSSGNTIYF.